This T cell receptor beta chain was sequenced for a study of T cell responses to AZD1222 COVID-19 vaccine (dated by TCRdb to 2020 to 2022). Regarding the research as a whole: TCR sequencing covered fewer than 250 trial participants: about 210 given two doses of AZD1222 and around 25 given two doses of MenACWY control vaccine. Trial participants were enrolled by age into 18-55, 56-69 and 70-plus year subgroups, with around 150, 28 and 57 TCR-sequenced participants respectively.

CDR1 and CDR2, looked up from the germline V gene (reference sequence), are LNHDA and SQIVND. The V end gives up 3 bases and the J end 4 bases, leaving 12 bases in the junction not matched to a gene. The CDR3 runs 17 residues from the cysteine to the phenylalanine. Just CDR3 DNA is preserved here, 51 bases in frame from base 1. The meaning of the sample's time point label: about 28 days (+/-7) after the second vaccine dose. AZD1222 recipients given second doses at about 4 weeks or at about 12 weeks were pooled, since spike-specific TCR depth and breadth were not found to differ between the two schedules. The vaccinee samples were drawn from two UK trials, COV001 and COV002, one of which was a single-blind randomized controlled phase 2/3 trial testing AZD1222 (ChAdOx1 nCoV-19) in healthy adults. For TCRbeta chain sequencing, PBMC samples were collected from trial participants at day 0 and at day 28 after the second dose.

The CDR3 regions of human TCRbeta chains were analyzed by immunosequencing. As for how the authors treated the data: Repertoire TCRs were matched against a reference library of SARS-CoV-2-specific TCRs generated with the MIRA antigen-specificity platform. Breadth meant the fraction of unique TCRs that were SARS-CoV-2-associated, whereas depth meant the fraction of total T cells that were SARS-CoV-2-associated. Using the MIRA data, each spike-specific TCR was assigned both to the spike region to which the TCR was reactive and to a CD4 or CD8 class. Log10-transformed breadth and depth values were compared by one-way ANOVA with Sidak's multiple comparisons tests. TCRdb obtained this table from immuneACCESS and retained in-frame rearrangements with V and J assigned. These tables miss some clones; where compared with another copy, unresolved V genes account for less than half of the shortfall, and the remainder is unexplained. Clone size and V and J calls were adopted from that table, with D and trimming inferred from the DNA. Present in this sample are 130,000 or so clones, approximately 88% of which were seen just once. The top ten clones comprise more than 5.5% of the sample.

Paper-wide results and their limitations: Vaccine-associated CD4 TCRs spanned the whole spike protein, with dominant responses in regions 160-218 and 743-854. Because no day 14 peak-response samples were available, repertoires were characterized only after the peak T cell response. Conclusions about previously exposed vaccinees were limited because only 5 or 6 AZD1222 recipients were SARS-CoV-2 seropositive at baseline. Reportedly, almost half of the unique spike-specific TCRs recognized epitopes lying outside the regions that are mutated in the B.1.351 and B.1.1.7 variants. Participants were mostly white British and included more females than males, and it was suggested by the authors that clonal diversity may have been underestimated. In the small 56-69-year group, the increase in depth fell short of significance, most likely because of low power. Spike-specific TCR breadth and depth rose significantly after two AZD1222 doses compared with day 0 and with MenACWY recipients.

A remark on this clone: Its antigen is unknown. Base-call qualities are not available, and no considerably larger clone is one nucleotide away.

The V gene is TRBV19 and the J gene is TRBJ1-2, with 9 bases matching TRBD1. The sequence derives from an adult who received the AZD1222 COVID-19 vaccine. Sequences were derived from peripheral blood, sampled 28 days after the second AZD1222 dose. The CDR3 reads CASSILGVTGGSYGYTF. The sequence in DNA is TGTGCCAGTAGTATTCTCGGTGTGACAGGGGGTTCCTATGGCTACACCTTC.